Listed below are T cell receptor beta chains from one sample, sequenced in a study of post-analysis software for immune sequencing data. A single record per CDR3 protein comes from TCRdb applying MiXCR to the PCR reads. Among almost 700,000 distinct CDR3 sequences listed, 55% to 70% were seen once. The sample consisted of blood. The receptors come from a girl between 2 and 10 years old with multiple sclerosis. The CDR3 runs from the conserved cysteine through the conserved F or W. Fields, in order: clone size, D gene, J gene, V gene, CDR3 protein, CDR3 DNA. D genes are given only for firm matches. For some rows the clone size is stated as once, few or many, or as a class when expanded; others skip it.

clone_size: .; d_call: .; j_call: TRBJ2-5; v_call: TRBV13; cdr3_aa: CASSLPGGQRETQYF; cdr3_nt: TGTGCCAGCAGCCTACCAGGAGGGCAGAGGGAGACCCAGTACTTC
clone_size: .; d_call: TRBD1; j_call: TRBJ2-3; v_call: TRBV5-1; cdr3_aa: CASSSGRTGSTDTQYF; cdr3_nt: TGCGCCAGCAGCTCGGGAAGGACAGGGAGCACAGATACGCAGTATTTT
clone_size: .; d_call: .; j_call: TRBJ2-3; v_call: TRBV7-8; cdr3_aa: CASSSSRQISRDTQYF; cdr3_nt: TGTGCCAGCAGCTCCTCCAGACAGATTAGTAGAGATACGCAGTATTTT
clone_size: .; d_call: .; j_call: TRBJ2-7; v_call: TRBV3-1; cdr3_aa: CASSLRGHNNEQYF; cdr3_nt: TGTGCCAGCAGCCTCCGGGGACACAACAACGAGCAGTACTTC
clone_size: .; d_call: .; j_call: TRBJ1-2; v_call: TRBV6-5; cdr3_aa: CASSYGGFSGGYTF; cdr3_nt: TGTGCCAGCAGTTACGGAGGGTTTTCGGGCGGCTACACCTTC
clone_size: once; d_call: .; j_call: TRBJ2-1; v_call: TRBV5-6; cdr3_aa: CASSLGPGASNEQFF; cdr3_nt: TGTGCCAGCAGCTTGGGTCCGGGGGCGAGCAATGAGCAGTTCTTC
clone_size: .; d_call: TRBD1; j_call: TRBJ2-3; v_call: TRBV15; cdr3_aa: CATSPGPPYRGPTDTQYF; cdr3_nt: TGTGCCACCAGCCCCGGCCCCCCATACAGGGGGCCCACAGATACGCAGTATTTT
clone_size: few; d_call: .; j_call: TRBJ1-6; v_call: TRBV7-9; cdr3_aa: CASSLDGINSPLHF; cdr3_nt: TGTGCCAGCAGCTTAGATGGCATTAATTCACCCCTCCACTTT
clone_size: few; d_call: .; j_call: TRBJ2-1; v_call: TRBV4-1; cdr3_aa: CASSQDSRVGNEQFF; cdr3_nt: TGCGCCAGCAGCCAAGATAGCAGGGTTGGCAATGAGCAGTTCTTC
clone_size: few; d_call: TRBD1; j_call: TRBJ2-5; v_call: TRBV5-1; cdr3_aa: CASRVETGGPETQYF; cdr3_nt: TGCGCCAGCAGAGTCGAGACAGGGGGCCCGGAGACCCAGTACTTC
clone_size: .; d_call: TRBD1; j_call: TRBJ2-7; v_call: TRBV29-1; cdr3_aa: CSVENEGTGSEQYF; cdr3_nt: TGCAGCGTTGAAAATGAGGGGACAGGGAGCGAGCAGTACTTC
clone_size: .; d_call: .; j_call: TRBJ2-7; v_call: TRBV28; cdr3_aa: CASSEGTAYEQYF; cdr3_nt: TGTGCCAGCAGTGAGGGTACGGCCTACGAGCAGTACTTC
clone_size: .; d_call: TRBD1; j_call: TRBJ2-1; v_call: TRBV9; cdr3_aa: CAGSSGTGGNEQFF; cdr3_nt: TGTGCCGGCAGCTCCGGGACAGGGGGCAATGAGCAGTTCTTC
clone_size: .; d_call: TRBD1; j_call: TRBJ2-2; v_call: TRBV9; cdr3_aa: CASSVQTGHEDTGELFF; cdr3_nt: TGTGCCAGCAGCGTCCAGACAGGGCATGAAGACACCGGGGAGCTGTTTTTT
clone_size: .; d_call: .; j_call: TRBJ1-5; v_call: TRBV6-1; cdr3_aa: CASSEEAWRNQPQHF; cdr3_nt: TGTGCCAGCAGTGAAGAGGCATGGCGCAATCAGCCCCAGCATTTT
clone_size: .; d_call: .; j_call: TRBJ2-1; v_call: TRBV5-1; cdr3_aa: CASSLAHGGNEQFF; cdr3_nt: TGCGCCAGCAGCTTGGCCCATGGGGGCAATGAGCAGTTCTTC
clone_size: few; d_call: .; j_call: TRBJ2-7; v_call: TRBV15; cdr3_aa: CATSRDKGSRAYEQYF; cdr3_nt: TGTGCCACCAGCAGAGATAAGGGTAGCAGGGCCTACGAGCAGTACTTC
clone_size: few; d_call: .; j_call: TRBJ1-2; v_call: TRBV10-3; cdr3_aa: CAISEERDGYGYTF; cdr3_nt: TGTGCCATCAGTGAGGAGCGGGACGGTTATGGCTACACCTTC
clone_size: .; d_call: TRBD1; j_call: TRBJ2-5; v_call: TRBV29-1; cdr3_aa: CSVYGQAQETQYF; cdr3_nt: TGCAGCGTGTACGGACAGGCCCAAGAGACCCAGTACTTC
clone_size: few; d_call: .; j_call: TRBJ1-5; v_call: TRBV12-3/TRBV12-4; cdr3_aa: CASSAEQGGQPQHF; cdr3_nt: TGTGCCAGCAGTGCCGAGCAGGGCGGCCAGCCCCAGCATTTT
clone_size: .; d_call: TRBD2; j_call: TRBJ2-1; v_call: TRBV20-1; cdr3_aa: CSARGLAVISSYNEQFF; cdr3_nt: TGCAGTGCTAGGGGACTAGCGGTAATTAGCTCCTACAATGAGCAGTTCTTC
clone_size: .; d_call: TRBD2; j_call: TRBJ2-7; v_call: TRBV7-2; cdr3_aa: CASSLTQKTSGGSPYEQYF; cdr3_nt: TGTGCCAGCAGCTTAACACAAAAGACTAGCGGGGGCTCCCCCTACGAGCAGTACTTC
clone_size: .; d_call: TRBD2; j_call: TRBJ2-3; v_call: TRBV9; cdr3_aa: CTSSVLAGALTDTQYF; cdr3_nt: TGTACCAGCAGCGTACTAGCGGGGGCCCTCACAGATACGCAGTATTTT
clone_size: few; d_call: .; j_call: TRBJ1-2; v_call: TRBV7-2; cdr3_aa: CASSLGRGRYTF; cdr3_nt: TGTGCCAGCAGCTTAGGAAGGGGCCGCTACACCTTC
clone_size: .; d_call: .; j_call: TRBJ2-3; v_call: TRBV6-4; cdr3_aa: CASDGALRIFTDTQYF; cdr3_nt: TGTGCCAGCGATGGGGCGCTCCGAATCTTCACAGATACGCAGTATTTT
clone_size: .; d_call: TRBD1; j_call: TRBJ2-7; v_call: TRBV20-1; cdr3_aa: CSARPDRASHEQYF; cdr3_nt: TGCAGTGCTAGACCTGACAGGGCATCCCACGAGCAGTACTTC
clone_size: few; d_call: TRBD1; j_call: TRBJ2-3; v_call: TRBV29-1; cdr3_aa: CSGELGQSSTDTQYF; cdr3_nt: TGCAGCGGTGAATTGGGACAGAGCAGCACAGATACGCAGTATTTT
clone_size: few; d_call: .; j_call: TRBJ2-5; v_call: TRBV5-1; cdr3_aa: CASSLASKRETQYF; cdr3_nt: TGCGCCAGCAGCTTGGCGTCCAAGAGAGAGACCCAGTACTTC
clone_size: .; d_call: TRBD2; j_call: TRBJ2-1; v_call: TRBV14; cdr3_aa: CASSQVAGGEQFF; cdr3_nt: TGTGCCAGCAGCCAAGTCGCGGGGGGTGAGCAGTTCTTC
clone_size: .; d_call: .; j_call: TRBJ1-2; v_call: TRBV10-3; cdr3_aa: CAISDLRTVSYGYTF; cdr3_nt: TGTGCCATCAGTGACCTAAGGACAGTCTCCTATGGCTACACCTTC
clone_size: .; d_call: TRBD1; j_call: TRBJ2-7; v_call: TRBV7-9; cdr3_aa: CASSLSGTVPYEQYF; cdr3_nt: TGTGCCAGCAGCTTATCCGGGACAGTTCCCTACGAGCAGTACTTC
clone_size: once; d_call: .; j_call: TRBJ2-3; v_call: TRBV5-1; cdr3_aa: CASSLQGPSTDTQYF; cdr3_nt: TGCGCCAGCAGCTTGCAGGGACCTAGCACAGATACGCAGTATTTT
clone_size: .; d_call: .; j_call: TRBJ1-1; v_call: TRBV12-3/TRBV12-4; cdr3_aa: CASSSLGGPAEAFF; cdr3_nt: TGTGCCAGCAGTTCCCTCGGGGGGCCCGCTGAAGCTTTCTTT
clone_size: .; d_call: .; j_call: TRBJ2-1; v_call: TRBV7-9; cdr3_aa: CASRTAYNEQFF; cdr3_nt: TGTGCCAGCAGGACAGCATACAATGAGCAGTTCTTC
clone_size: few; d_call: .; j_call: TRBJ1-5; v_call: TRBV29-1; cdr3_aa: CSVSGASNQPQHF; cdr3_nt: TGCAGCGTTTCGGGGGCTAGCAATCAGCCCCAGCATTTT
clone_size: .; d_call: TRBD1; j_call: TRBJ1-2; v_call: TRBV5-5; cdr3_aa: CASSGYAQGADYGYTF; cdr3_nt: TGCGCCAGCAGCGGATACGCCCAGGGGGCCGACTATGGCTACACCTTC
clone_size: .; d_call: .; j_call: TRBJ1-5; v_call: TRBV29-1; cdr3_aa: CSVRAGNQPQHF; cdr3_nt: TGCAGCGTCAGAGCAGGCAATCAGCCCCAGCATTTT
clone_size: .; d_call: .; j_call: TRBJ2-5; v_call: TRBV12-3/TRBV12-4; cdr3_aa: CASSPLGITRLQETQYF; cdr3_nt: TGTGCCAGCAGTCCCCTTGGGATCACGCGTTTACAAGAGACCCAGTACTTC
clone_size: .; d_call: .; j_call: TRBJ2-5; v_call: TRBV7-6; cdr3_aa: CASSPLALSQETQYF; cdr3_nt: TGTGCCAGCAGCCCGCTAGCCCTTTCCCAAGAGACCCAGTACTTC
clone_size: once; d_call: .; j_call: TRBJ1-2; v_call: TRBV6-5; cdr3_aa: CASKPPLTEGYTF; cdr3_nt: TGTGCCAGCAAACCTCCCCTGACAGAGGGCTACACCTTC
clone_size: .; d_call: .; j_call: TRBJ2-5; v_call: TRBV30; cdr3_aa: CAWSPTRTLAETQYF; cdr3_nt: TGTGCCTGGAGCCCAACCCGGACGTTAGCAGAGACCCAGTACTTC
clone_size: .; d_call: .; j_call: TRBJ2-5; v_call: TRBV2; cdr3_aa: CASDRGETQYF; cdr3_nt: TGTGCCAGCGATAGGGGGGAGACCCAGTACTTC
clone_size: many; d_call: .; j_call: TRBJ2-5; v_call: TRBV7-9; cdr3_aa: CASRTAYQETQYF; cdr3_nt: TGTGCCAGCAGGACCGCCTACCAAGAGACCCAGTACTTC
clone_size: few; d_call: TRBD1; j_call: TRBJ2-5; v_call: TRBV7-7; cdr3_aa: CASSSDRVGGTQYF; cdr3_nt: TGTGCCAGCAGCTCCGACAGGGTTGGCGGGACCCAGTACTTC
clone_size: .; d_call: .; j_call: TRBJ1-2; v_call: TRBV7-8; cdr3_aa: CASSHTGNGYTF; cdr3_nt: TGTGCCAGCAGCCACACAGGGAATGGCTACACCTTC
clone_size: few; d_call: .; j_call: TRBJ2-1; v_call: TRBV4-2; cdr3_aa: CASSQGLTRGDGNEQFF; cdr3_nt: TGTGCCAGCAGCCAGGGGTTGACTAGAGGGGATGGGAATGAGCAGTTCTTC
clone_size: .; d_call: TRBD1; j_call: TRBJ2-1; v_call: TRBV5-1; cdr3_aa: CASSLGGTGINEQFF; cdr3_nt: TGCGCCAGCAGCTTGGGAGGGACAGGGATCAATGAGCAGTTCTTC
clone_size: .; d_call: TRBD2; j_call: TRBJ2-3; v_call: TRBV20-1; cdr3_aa: CSASTSGGRSGTDTQYF; cdr3_nt: TGCAGTGCCTCCACTAGCGGGGGGCGTTCTGGCACAGATACGCAGTATTTT
clone_size: .; d_call: TRBD1; j_call: TRBJ2-1; v_call: TRBV11-2; cdr3_aa: CASSPLTGGLSSYNEQFF; cdr3_nt: TGTGCCAGCAGCCCCTTGACAGGGGGGCTCAGCTCCTACAATGAGCAGTTCTTC